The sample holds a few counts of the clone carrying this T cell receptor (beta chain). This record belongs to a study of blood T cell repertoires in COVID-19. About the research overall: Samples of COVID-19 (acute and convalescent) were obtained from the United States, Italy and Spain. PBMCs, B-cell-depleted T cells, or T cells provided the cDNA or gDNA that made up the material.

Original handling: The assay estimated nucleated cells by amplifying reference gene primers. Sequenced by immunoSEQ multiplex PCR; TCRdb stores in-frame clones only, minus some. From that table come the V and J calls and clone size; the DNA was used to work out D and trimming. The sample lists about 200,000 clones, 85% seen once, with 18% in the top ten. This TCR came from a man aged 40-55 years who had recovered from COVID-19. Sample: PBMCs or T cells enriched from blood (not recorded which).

CDR3 residues: CASSSTGATEAFF. The CDR3 bases are TGTGCCAGCAGCTCTACAGGGGCGACTGAAGCTTTCTTT. The chain couples TRBV7-3 to TRBJ1-1; TRBD1 matches 7 bases. J was trimmed by 5 bases and V by 4 bases; bases with no gene match: 4. CDR1 and CDR2 from the germline V gene are SGHTA and FQGTGA. This CDR3 spans 13 amino acids.